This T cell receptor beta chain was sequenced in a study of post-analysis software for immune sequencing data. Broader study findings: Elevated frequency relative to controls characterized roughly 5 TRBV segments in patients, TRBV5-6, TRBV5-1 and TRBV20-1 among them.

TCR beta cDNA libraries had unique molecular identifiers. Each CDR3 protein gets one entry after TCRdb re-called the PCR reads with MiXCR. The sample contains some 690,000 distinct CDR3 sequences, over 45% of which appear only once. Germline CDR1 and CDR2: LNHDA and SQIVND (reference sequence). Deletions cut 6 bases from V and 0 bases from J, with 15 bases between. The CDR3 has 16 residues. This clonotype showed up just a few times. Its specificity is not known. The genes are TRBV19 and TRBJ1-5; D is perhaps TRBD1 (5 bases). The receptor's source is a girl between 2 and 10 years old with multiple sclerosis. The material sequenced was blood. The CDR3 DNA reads TGTGCCAGTAGCCCCTCGACAGCCTATAGCAATCAGCCCCAGCATTTT. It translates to CASSPSTAYSNQPQHF.